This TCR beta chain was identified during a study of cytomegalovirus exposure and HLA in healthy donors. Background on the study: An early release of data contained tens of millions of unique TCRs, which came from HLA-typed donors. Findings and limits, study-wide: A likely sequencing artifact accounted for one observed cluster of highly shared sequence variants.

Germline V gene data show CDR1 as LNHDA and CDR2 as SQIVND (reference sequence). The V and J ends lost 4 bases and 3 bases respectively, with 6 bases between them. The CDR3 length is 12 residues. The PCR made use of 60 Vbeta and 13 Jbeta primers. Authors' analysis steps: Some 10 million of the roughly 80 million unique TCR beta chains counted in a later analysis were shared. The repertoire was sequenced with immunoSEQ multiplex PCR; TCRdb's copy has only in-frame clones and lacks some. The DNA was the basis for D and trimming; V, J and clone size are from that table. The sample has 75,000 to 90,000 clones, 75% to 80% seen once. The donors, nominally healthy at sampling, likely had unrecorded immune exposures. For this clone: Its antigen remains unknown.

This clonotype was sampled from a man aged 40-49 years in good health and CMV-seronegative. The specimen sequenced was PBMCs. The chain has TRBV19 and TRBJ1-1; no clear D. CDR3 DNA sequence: TGTGCCAGTAGTAGGAGGGACACTGAAGCTTTCTTT. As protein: CASSRRDTEAFF.